Each of the 5 T cell receptor beta chains below was sequenced from the same sample in a study of blood T cells in healthy people across ages. Using a J-beta primer mix together with a sample-barcoded 5' primer, a second PCR was run for about 6 to 12 cycles. TCRdb redid the calling of the 5' RACE reads with MiXCR, one entry per CDR3 protein. The sample has roughly 2 million distinct CDR3 sequences; less than 50% are singletons. The sample taken for sequencing was blood. The receptors were sampled from a woman aged 35 to 49 in good health.

The rearrangement joins TRBV28 to TRBJ2-7, with D possibly matching TRBD2 (6 bases). V shed 7 bases and J shed 4 bases, with 17 bases lying between them. CDR1 is MDHEN and CDR2 is SYDVKM in the germline V gene. The CDR3 consists of 14 residues. CDR3 sequence (DNA): TGTGCCAGCAACTCCATAGCGGAGGGTTACGAGCAGTACTTC. Protein: CASNSIAEGYEQYF.

The chain couples TRBV9 to TRBJ2-2, with D unclear. The germline gives CDR1 SGDLS, CDR2 YYNGEE. Between the trimmed V and J ends, which lost 0 bases and 3 bases, there was a span of 21 bases. This CDR3 has 19 amino acids. The CDR3 sequence is CASSVEIRFRQEYTGELFF. In DNA, the CDR3 is TGTGCCAGCAGCGTAGAGATCCGGTTTCGTCAGGAATACACCGGGGAGCTGTTTTTT.

Worth noting for this clonotype: Mismatch with germline at one junction end may stem from a read error. J is TRBJ1-2 and V is TRBV20-1; D is ambiguous. CDR3 size: 13 residues. The germline V gene encodes CDR1 DFQATT and CDR2 SNEGSKA (reference sequence). CDR3 nucleotides: TGCAGTACTAGAGCCGGGTTTAACTATGGCTACACCTTC. Its protein product is CSTRAGFNYGYTF.

This chain links TRBV7-3 with TRBJ2-1; the match to TRBD2 covers 9 bases. The J call could be wrong; TRBJ2-7 is a better fit for the DNA end. The CDR3 length is 18 residues. Germline V gene sequence: CDR1 SGHTA, CDR2 FQGTGA. The CDR3, as DNA: TGTGCCAGCAGCTCCGGGGGGGTAGCGGGGGACCTTTACAATGAGCAGTACTTC. Its protein product is CASSSGGVAGDLYNEQYF.

This clonotype was recorded a few times. The chain is built from TRBV20-1 and TRBJ1-2, with D perhaps TRBD1 (5 bases). Germline lookup yields CDR1 DFQATT and CDR2 SNEGSKA (reference sequence). V lost 5 bases, J lost 2 bases, and 12 bases lay in between. The length of the CDR3 is 13 residues. The CDR3 sequence: CSALRGVNYGYTF. The DNA of the CDR3 is TGCAGTGCTCTAAGGGGAGTAAACTATGGCTACACCTTC.